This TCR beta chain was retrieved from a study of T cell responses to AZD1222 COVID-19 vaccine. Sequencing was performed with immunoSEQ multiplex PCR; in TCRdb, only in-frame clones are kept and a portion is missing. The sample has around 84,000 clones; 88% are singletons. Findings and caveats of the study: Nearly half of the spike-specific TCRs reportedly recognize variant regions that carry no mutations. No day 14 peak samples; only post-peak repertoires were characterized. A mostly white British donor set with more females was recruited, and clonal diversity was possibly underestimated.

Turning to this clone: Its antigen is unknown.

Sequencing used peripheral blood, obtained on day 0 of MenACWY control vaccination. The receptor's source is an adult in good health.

DNA for the CDR3: TGTGCCAGCAGCCCCCAGGGAGAAATCTATGGCTACACCTTC. Encoded protein: CASSPQGEIYGYTF. J is TRBJ1-2 and V is TRBV5-6, with D maybe TRBD1 (5 bases). Germline CDR1 reads SGHDT; CDR2 reads YYEEEE. The CDR3 loop spans 14 amino acids. The V and J ends lost 4 bases and 4 bases respectively, with 14 bases between them.